The TCR beta chain under discussion was sequenced for a study of T cells after yellow fever vaccination. V lost 6 bases to trimming and J lost 1 base; unmatched junction nucleotides: 8. This CDR3 comprises 17 residues. Per germline, CDR1 SGHAT and CDR2 FQDESV (reference sequence). One entry per CDR3 protein results from TCRdb running MiXCR on the 5' RACE reads. Of roughly 330,000 distinct CDR3 sequences in the sample, 6.8% were seen once. This clonotype was recorded a few times. Its specificity is not known. Study-level points and caveats: Reappearance after the booster was observed for most primary-vaccination clones (about 96% CD4, just over 85% CD8). Bulk-population clonotypes that are abundant could appear as contaminants in FACS-sorted repertoires. Only a small proportion of the clonotypes turned up in both the CD4 and the CD8 compartments, likely arising from convergent recombination.

The specimen comprised PBMCs, sampled roughly 45 days after the first yellow fever vaccination. The chain is built from TRBV11-1 and TRBJ2-6, with TRBD1 identical over 8 bases. The source is a man younger than 30 who received the YFV17D yellow fever vaccine. This CDR3 is CASRPGQGLSGANVLTF. In DNA form, the CDR3 reads TGTGCCAGCAGACCCGGACAGGGCCTTTCTGGGGCCAACGTCCTGACTTTC.